What follows are 21 T cell receptor beta chains derived from one specimen sequenced in a study of T cells in tumors after PD-1 blockade. Data came from immunoSEQ multiplex PCR; TCRdb stores just in-frame clones and leaves some out. The sample carries 61,000 or so clones, roughly 77% recorded once. The sequencing here drew on PBMCs, taken before anti-PD-1 treatment. Every receptor here comes from a human donor with basal cell carcinoma.

V and J are TRBV13 and TRBJ2-2; TRBD2 is a possible D gene (6 bases). CDR1 is PRHDT and CDR2 is FYEKMQ in the germline V gene (reference sequence). CDR3 size: 18 residues. The germline V and J ends were trimmed by 2 bases and 6 bases, with 22 bases remaining between them. The CDR3: CASSLNKEGPVRAGELFF. In nucleotides, the CDR3 is TGTGCCAGCAGCTTAAATAAGGAGGGTCCCGTGAGGGCCGGGGAGCTGTTTTTT.

This chain uses TRBV15 with TRBJ2-3, with 11 bases that match TRBD2. CDR1 is LNHNV and CDR2 is YYDKDF in the germline V gene (reference sequence). The CDR3 runs to 18 residues. V trimming: 2 bases; J trimming: 5 bases; junction bases outside the gene matches: 12. The CDR3 region has the DNA TGTGCCACCAGCAGACTAGTGACTAGCGGGGAGAGGGGAGATACGCAGTATTTT. Its translation is CATSRLVTSGERGDTQYF.

This clone was detected only once. This chain joins TRBV7-3 and TRBJ2-1; the match to TRBD2 covers 10 bases. Germline assignment: CDR1 SGHTA and CDR2 FQGTGA. J was trimmed by 0 bases and V by 0 bases; bases with no gene match: 8. This CDR3 contains 19 residues. The CDR3 region is CASSLTSLAGESSYNEQFF. CDR3 nucleotides: TGTGCCAGCAGCTTAACGTCGCTAGCGGGGGAGAGCTCCTACAATGAGCAGTTCTTC.

The chain uses TRBV6-2 or TRBV6-3 and TRBJ2-7; D might be TRBD2 (6 bases). The CDR3 length is 13 residues. V lost 4 bases to trimming and J lost 9 bases, with 16 bases between them. Germline V gene data show CDR1 as MNHEY and CDR2 as SVGEGT. The CDR3 protein is CASSLGGTSGQYF. The CDR3 DNA reads as TGTGCCAGCAGTTTAGGCGGGACTTCGGGGCAGTACTTC.

The chain employs TRBV7-9 and TRBJ2-7; no definite D call. Germline CDR1 is SEHNR and CDR2 is FQNEAQ (reference sequence). The V end was cut by 1 base, the J end by 0 bases, with 4 bases between. This CDR3 region has 13 residues. CDR3 loop: CASSLDVSYEQYF. The CDR3 bases are TGTGCCAGCAGCTTAGACGTCTCCTACGAGCAGTACTTC. Looking up the rest from reference TRBV7-9 and TRBJ2-7 gives the full variable domain: DTGVSQNPRHKITKRGQNVTFRCDPISEHNRLYWYRQTLGQGPEFLTYFQNEAQLEKSRLLSDRFSAERPKGSFSTLEIQRTEQGDSAMYLCASSLDVSYEQYFGPGTRLTVT.

The chain uses TRBV3-1 (or the pseudogene TRBV3-2) and TRBJ2-7, with D possibly TRBD2 on 6 matching bases. The CDR3 is 16 amino acids. Germline V lookup: CDR1 LGHDT, CDR2 YNNKEL (reference sequence). V was clipped by 0 bases and J by 1 base, with 13 bases between them. This chain's CDR3 is CASSQDGWAGSYEQYF. As DNA, the CDR3 is TGTGCCAGCAGCCAAGATGGGTGGGCGGGATCCTACGAGCAGTACTTC.

The chain joins TRBV19 to TRBJ1-5; a weak D match, TRBD1 (5 bases). Germline values: CDR1 LNHDA, CDR2 SQIVND (reference sequence). This CDR3 comprises 13 residues. Trimming left V 8 bases short and J 0 bases short, with 8 bases between. DNA of the CDR3: TGTGCCAGTGGGGGGAATAGCAATCAGCCCCAGCATTTT. Protein sequence: CASGGNSNQPQHF. Full variable domain (remainder filled in from reference TRBV19 and TRBJ1-5): DGGITQSPKYLFRKEGQNVTLSCEQNLNHDAMYWYRQDPGQGLRLIYYSQIVNDFQKGDIAEGYSVSREKKESFPLTVTSAQKNPTAFYLCASGGNSNQPQHFGDGTRLSIL.

The chain recombines TRBV6-1 with TRBJ2-7, with 8 nucleotides matching TRBD1. CDR3 size: 15 residues. J gave up 6 bases and V 0 bases, and 7 bases lay outside the gene matches. Germline CDR1 and CDR2: MNHNS and SASEGT. The CDR3 loop reads CASSEAPDRVREQYF. The CDR3 region has the DNA TGTGCCAGCAGTGAAGCCCCGGACAGGGTTCGCGAGCAGTACTTC.

The chain has TRBV3-1 (or the pseudogene TRBV3-2) and TRBJ1-6; TRBD1 agrees at 7 bases. There are 15 residues in the CDR3. Germline loops: CDR1 LGHDT, CDR2 YNNKEL (reference sequence). The ends lost 2 bases at V and 8 bases at J; junction bases unmatched: 6. The CDR3 loop is CASSQSRTGYSPLHF. CDR3 nucleotide sequence: TGTGCCAGCAGCCAATCGAGGACAGGATATTCACCCCTCCACTTT.

The V and J genes are TRBV5-6 and TRBJ2-2; D uncertain. Germline V gene data show CDR1 as SGHDT and CDR2 as YYEEEE. V lost 3 bases to trimming and J lost 1 base, with 10 bases between them. The CDR3 loop spans 15 amino acids. The CDR3 DNA follows: TGTGCCAGCAGCTGGGGATATGGGAACACCGGGGAGCTGTTTTTT. Translation gives CASSWGYGNTGELFF.

Written as DNA, the CDR3 is TGCGCCAGCAGAGTGTCCTCTGGCAGCCGAGAGACCCAGTACTTC. This codes for CASRVSSGSRETQYF. This chain connects TRBV5-1 to TRBJ2-5, with D uncertain. The CDR3 covers 15 residues. The V and J ends lost 5 bases and 4 bases respectively, with 18 bases between them. Germline assignment: CDR1 SGHRS and CDR2 YFSETQ.

The table lists this clone with a count of one. The chain recombines TRBV4-1 with TRBJ2-5; D ambiguous. Germline V gene data show CDR1 as MGHRA and CDR2 as YSYEKL. The CDR3 totals 14 residues. Trimming removed 4 bases at V and 1 base at J, with 10 bases between. The CDR3 bases are TGCGCCAGCAGCCCCCTTGGCCTCCAAGAGACCCAGTACTTC. Translated: CASSPLGLQETQYF.

The J gene is TRBJ2-3, the V gene TRBV5-1, with D tentatively TRBD2 (6 bases). The CDR3 runs 17 residues. Germline CDR1 is SGHRS and CDR2 is YFSETQ. V lost 0 bases, J lost 5 bases, and 19 bases lay in between. CDR3 sequence: CASSLEARGARRDTQYF. The CDR3 bases are TGCGCCAGCAGCTTGGAGGCCCGCGGGGCCCGTAGAGATACGCAGTATTTT.

The genes are TRBV30 and TRBJ2-6, with 9 bases lining up with TRBD1. Germline V gives CDR1 GTSNPN, CDR2 SVGIG (reference sequence). V lost 5 bases and J lost 0; bases outside the gene matches: 11. This CDR3 has 18 amino acids. In nucleotides, the CDR3 is TGTGCCTGGGCCGTAACAGGGGGCGCCCACTCTGGGGCCAACGTCCTGACTTTC. It yields the protein CAWAVTGGAHSGANVLTF. Full variable domain (remainder filled in from reference TRBV30 and TRBJ2-6): SQTIHQWPATLVQPVGSPLSLECTVEGTSNPNLYWYRQAAGRGLQLLFYSVGIGQISSEVPQNLSASRPQDRQFILSSKKLLLSDSGFYLCAWAVTGGAHSGANVLTFGAGSRLTVL.

V gene TRBV29-1 combines with J gene TRBJ2-2; the D gene could be TRBD1 or TRBD2 (6 bases each). V was clipped by 1 base and J by 7 bases, with 13 bases between them. Germline V gene sequence: CDR1 SQVTM, CDR2 ANQGSEA. CDR3 size: 14 residues. The CDR3 region has the DNA TGCAGCGTTGAAGTTGGCAGGGGAGGCGGGGAGCTGTTTTTT. Translating gives CSVEVGRGGGELFF.

V and J are TRBV3-1 (or the pseudogene TRBV3-2) and TRBJ2-1; D may match TRBD1 or TRBD2 (5 bases each). Germline V lookup: CDR1 LGHDT, CDR2 YNNKEL (reference sequence). The CDR3 runs 17 residues. The V end lost 5 bases, the J end lost 1 base, and 18 bases lay between the germline ends. CDR3 in DNA: TGTGCCAGCAGCTTATTGCCCGGGGACGCATCCTACAATGAGCAGTTCTTC. This codes for CASSLLPGDASYNEQFF.

This sequence joins TRBV2 and TRBJ2-7; TRBD1 might be the D (6 bases). Trimming removed 6 bases from V and 2 bases from J, with 14 bases in between. Germline V lookup: CDR1 SNHLY, CDR2 FYNNEI. The CDR3 is 14 amino acids. In DNA form, the CDR3 reads TGTGCCAGCAGGCCCGGGACACTAGCCTACGAGCAGTACTTC. Amino acids: CASRPGTLAYEQYF.

This clone was observed once. This chain connects TRBV2 to TRBJ1-5, with TRBD1 as a possible D gene (5 bases). The CDR3 is made up of 13 amino acids. The V end lost 6 bases, the J end lost 4 bases, and 10 bases lay between the germline ends. Germline V gives CDR1 SNHLY, CDR2 FYNNEI. The chain's CDR3 is CASRRTFNQPQHF. The CDR3 nucleotides are TGTGCCAGCAGAAGGACATTTAATCAGCCCCAGCATTTT.

The gene calls are TRBV7-2 and TRBJ1-1; TRBD1 is a possible D gene (6 bases). With 5 bases removed from V and 6 bases from J, the gap between germline ends came to 22 bases. The CDR3 has 16 residues. Germline V gene data show CDR1 as SGHTA and CDR2 as FQGNSA. The CDR3 loop is CASSATGGPRGPEAFF. The DNA of the CDR3 is TGTGCCAGCAGCGCGACTGGGGGGCCGAGGGGTCCTGAAGCTTTCTTT.

The chain is built from TRBV29-1 and TRBJ2-1, with D hard to call. The CDR3 contains 12 residues. In germline, CDR1 is SQVTM, CDR2 ANQGSEA. V gave up 7 bases and J gave up 1 base, with 8 bases separating them. CDR3 nucleotide sequence: TGCAGCGGAAGAGAATCCTACAATGAGCAGTTCTTC. This gives the protein CSGRESYNEQFF.

The rearrangement joins TRBV10-3 to TRBJ1-4; D is undetermined. Looked up from germline, CDR1 is ENHRY and CDR2 is SYGVKD. CDR3 length: 14 residues. The V end lost 2 bases, the J end lost 4 bases, and 8 bases lay between the germline ends. The CDR3 DNA sequence: TGTGCCATCAGTGAGGGAGTGAGTAATGAAAAACTGTTTTTT. Its protein product is CAISEGVSNEKLFF.